One sample yielded the 25 T cell receptor beta chains listed below, sequenced in a study of blood T cells in healthy people across ages (dated by TCRdb to the mid-2010s). The library relied on 5' RACE. Sequencing took place on an Illumina HiSeq 2500. A second PCR of about 6 to 11 cycles was run with a J-beta primer mix and a sample-barcoded 5' primer. The public reads were run again by TCRdb, first through fastp at Q25 and then through MiXCR, and only productive beta chains were kept. CDR3 protein sequences are deduplicated, and each keeps its most common genes and DNA. The sample table lists about 1.4 million distinct CDR3 sequences, approximately 59% of them with a count of one. In total, the top ten clones hold more than 6% of the sample. The sample was blood. The receptors stem from a man in his late teens or twenties in good health.

This clonotype was seen a handful of times. The V and J genes are TRBV7-9 and TRBJ1-2; TRBD1 matches at 8 bases. The J segment lost 2 bases and the V segment lost 11 bases, leaving 4 bases of the junction unmatched. The CDR3 has 12 residues. The germline CDR1 and CDR2 sequences are SEHNR and FQNEAQ (reference sequence). CDR3 residues: CAARQGNYGYTF. CDR3 nucleotide sequence: TGTGCCGCCCGACAGGGGAACTATGGCTACACCTTC.

This chain connects TRBV20-1 to TRBJ2-3; 7 nucleotides match TRBD2. Germline CDR1 is DFQATT and CDR2 is SNEGSKA (reference sequence). The J segment lost 2 bases and the V segment lost 6 bases, leaving 8 bases of the junction unmatched. This CDR3 has 14 residues. CDR3: CSAQALAATDTQYF. The DNA of the CDR3 is TGCAGTGCCCAAGCTCTAGCGGCCACAGATACGCAGTATTTT.

V usage is TRBV29-1 and J usage is TRBJ2-2, with D possibly called TRBD1 or TRBD2 (5 bases each). The CDR3 consists of 14 residues. The germline V and J ends were trimmed by 4 bases and 5 bases, with 14 bases remaining between them. Per germline, CDR1 SQVTM and CDR2 ANQGSEA. The CDR3 region has the DNA TGCAGCGTTGCGGGGATGACAGAAACCGGGGAGCTGTTTTTT. Its translation: CSVAGMTETGELFF.

The chain has TRBV3-1 and TRBJ1-1; D unclear. V lost 1 base and J lost 6, with 15 bases in between. Germline loops: CDR1 LGHDT, CDR2 YNNKEL (reference sequence). The CDR3 has 15 residues. The CDR3 bases are TGTGCCAGCAGCCAAGTGATGTGGGGAAGCGCTGAAGCTTTCTTT. Translating it yields CASSQVMWGSAEAFF.

The genes are TRBV7-6 and TRBJ2-1; 9 bases are shared with TRBD2. The CDR3 spans 15 residues. Germline lookup yields CDR1 SGHVS and CDR2 FNYEAQ. V lost 5 bases, J lost 13 bases, and 15 bases stayed unmatched. The CDR3 DNA sequence: TGTGCCAGCAGCCCCGGTAGCGGGAGTGGAGAGACCCAGTTCTTC. Its translation is CASSPGSGSGETQFF.

The chain links TRBV6-6 to TRBJ2-5; D unresolved. The J call is uncertain, as TRBJ2-7 better fits the DNA end. The CDR3 consists of 13 residues. CDR1 and CDR2 from the germline V gene are MNHNY and SVGAGI (reference sequence). CDR3 bases: TGTGCCAGCACCGACGACATTGTCTACGAGCAGTACTTC. Its protein is CASTDDIVYEQYF.

This clonotype was seen more than once but under ten times. The V gene is TRBV4-1, the J gene TRBJ2-1; 9 bases map to TRBD1. V was pared by 3 bases and J by 9 bases, with 6 bases of the junction left unmatched. The CDR3 is 14 residues long. The germline gives CDR1 MGHRA, CDR2 YSYEKL. CDR3 nucleotide sequence: TGCGCCAGCAGCCACCTACAGGGGGCGGGTGAGCAGTTCTTC. Translating it yields CASSHLQGAGEQFF.

CDR3 sequence (DNA): TGTGCCAGCATCCACTCGAGGGACAATGAGCAGTTCTTC. Translating it yields CASIHSRDNEQFF. The chain uses TRBV28 and TRBJ2-1; D may be TRBD2 (5 bases). Germline CDR1 and CDR2: MDHEN and SYDVKM. The V and J ends lost 7 bases and 5 bases respectively, with 12 bases between them. The CDR3 sequence is 13 residues long.

This clonotype was detected only a few times. V gene TRBV20-1 combines with J gene TRBJ2-7; 8 nucleotides line up with TRBD2. CDR3 length: 15 residues. The V and J ends lost 3 bases and 7 bases, in that order; junction bases with no gene match: 14. Germline values: CDR1 DFQATT, CDR2 SNEGSKA (reference sequence). In DNA form, the CDR3 reads TGCAGTGCTAGCTCGTTGGCGGGGGGCCTCTATGAGCAGTACTTC. Protein sequence: CSASSLAGGLYEQYF.

This clonotype was observed a handful of times. The chain joins TRBV10-2 to TRBJ2-7, with 7 positions matching TRBD2. Germline loops: CDR1 WSHSY, CDR2 SAAADI. Trimming at V came to 6 bases and at J to 0 bases, leaving 11 bases not matched to a gene. This CDR3 is built from 16 residues. CDR3 sequence (DNA): TGCGCCAGCAGCGGGGGGATAGCGGAAAGCTCCTACGAGCAGTACTTC. Residues: CASSGGIAESSYEQYF.

This chain uses TRBV2 with TRBJ2-6; D remains unclear. V gave up 1 base and J gave up 4 bases, with 14 bases separating them. CDR1 is SNHLY, CDR2 FYNNEI, per germline. The CDR3 is 17 amino acids. CDR3 sequence reads: CASSEDSGPLGANVLTF. The DNA for the CDR3 is TGTGCCAGCAGTGAAGATAGTGGACCGCTCGGGGCCAACGTCCTGACTTTC.

The chain couples TRBV11-2 to TRBJ2-1; 12 bases fit TRBD2. V was clipped by 5 bases and J by 3 bases; unmatched bases: 14. The CDR3 spans 19 residues. CDR1 and CDR2 (germline): SGHAT, FQNNGV. As DNA, the CDR3 is TGTGCCAGCAGCCCCAGGCGGACTAGCGGGATGAACGACTACAATGAGCAGTTCTTC. Its protein product is CASSPRRTSGMNDYNEQFF.

The chain uses TRBV4-2 and TRBJ1-2; possible D gene TRBD1, 6 bases. Germline V gene lookup returns CDR1 LGHNA and CDR2 YNFKEQ. Trimming cost V 1 base and J 8 bases, with 14 bases left between them. The CDR3 has 14 amino acids. The CDR3 coding sequence is TGTGCCAGCAGCCAAGTCGGGGGGCACGGAGGCTACACCTTC. It encodes CASSQVGGHGGYTF.

V and J are TRBV12-3 or TRBV12-4 and TRBJ1-2; TRBD1 matches at 7 bases. V shed 4 bases and J 7 bases; nucleotides not matched to a gene: 6. CDR3 length: 13 residues. CDR3 sequence: CASSSTRQGGYTF. CDR3 bases: TGTGCCAGCAGTTCCACCCGACAGGGTGGCTACACCTTC.

CDR3 loop: CSASVGYGGGAEDTQYF. The CDR3 DNA follows: TGCAGTGCTAGCGTCGGTTACGGCGGGGGGGCCGAAGATACGCAGTATTTT. V is TRBV20-1 and J is TRBJ2-3; 9 bases fit TRBD2. The CDR3 is 17 amino acids. Germline assignment: CDR1 DFQATT and CDR2 SNEGSKA (reference sequence). J was trimmed by 5 bases and V by 3 bases; bases with no gene match: 15.

The rearrangement uses TRBV7-9 and TRBJ1-2; D uncertain. Germline CDR1 SEHNR, CDR2 FQNEAQ (reference sequence). The CDR3 sequence is 14 residues long. The ends were cut back, 6 bases at V and 0 bases at J, with 11 bases in the middle. The CDR3 sequence: CASSFYSSNYGYTF. The CDR3 nucleotides read TGTGCCAGCAGTTTCTACAGCTCTAACTATGGCTACACCTTC.

This clonotype was detected once. The junction departs from the called germline gene at one end, perhaps through a read error. The V and J genes are TRBV6-5 and TRBJ2-4; D gene ambiguous. The DNA end lines up better with TRBJ2-7; the J call may be wrong. Germline lookup yields CDR1 MNHEY and CDR2 SVGAGI. CDR3 size: 13 residues. The CDR3 DNA reads TGTGCCAGCAGTGACTCTTCCGGCAGCGAGCAGTACTTC. This encodes CASSDSSGSEQYF.

The rearrangement links TRBV9 to TRBJ2-1; no firm D call. Trimming left V 1 base short and J 0 bases short, with 8 bases between. Germline V gene sequence: CDR1 SGDLS, CDR2 YYNGEE. The CDR3 loop spans 15 amino acids. This CDR3 is CASSVQLSSYNEQFF. CDR3 coding DNA: TGTGCCAGCAGCGTACAGCTTAGCTCCTACAATGAGCAGTTCTTC.

In its sample, this clonotype was seen a few times. This sequence joins TRBV29-1 and TRBJ2-1, with 11 bases identical to TRBD2. CDR3 length: 13 residues. The germline CDR1 and CDR2 sequences are SQVTM and ANQGSEA. Unmatched junction bases numbered 3, after V lost 7 bases and J lost 4 bases. Here the CDR3 DNA reads TGCAGCGCTAGCGGGAGGAAGTACAATGAGCAGTTCTTC. This translates into CSASGRKYNEQFF.

V is TRBV29-1 and J is TRBJ2-1; D gene unclear. This CDR3 has 10 residues. The V end was cut by 6 bases, the J end by 8 bases, with 8 bases between. Germline values: CDR1 SQVTM, CDR2 ANQGSEA. Here the CDR3 reads CSVHEDEQFF. The DNA for the CDR3 is TGCAGCGTCCATGAGGATGAGCAGTTCTTC.

The chain is built from TRBV7-2 and TRBJ2-4, with D perhaps being TRBD1 or TRBD2 (7 bases each). Trimming cost V 6 bases and J 1 base, with 10 bases left between them. Germline V gene data show CDR1 as SGHTA and CDR2 as FQGNSA. This CDR3 comprises 14 residues. The CDR3 region has the DNA TGTGCCAGCAGGCAGGGGGGGGCCAAAAACATTCAGTACTTC. Its translation is CASRQGGAKNIQYF.

The sample holds a few counts of this clonotype. The V gene is TRBV29-1, the J gene TRBJ2-1; 10 positions agree with TRBD2. Per the germline V gene, CDR1 is SQVTM and CDR2 is ANQGSEA. CDR3 length equals 15 residues. V dropped 2 bases and J dropped 3; count of bases not matched to a gene: 4. The CDR3 nucleotides are TGCAGCGTTGAAAGAGCGGGGGGGATCTACAATGAGCAGTTCTTC. Its protein product is CSVERAGGIYNEQFF.

The rearrangement uses TRBV29-1 and TRBJ2-3; 7 nucleotides agree with TRBD2. This CDR3 is built from 16 residues. With 0 bases clipped from V and 2 bases from J, the junction kept 8 bases outside the gene matches. Germline loops: CDR1 SQVTM, CDR2 ANQGSEA. Here the CDR3 DNA reads TGCAGCGTTGAAGATCTTGGGGGGGGGGTCACAGATACGCAGTATTTT. Translated: CSVEDLGGGVTDTQYF.

The J gene is TRBJ2-5, the V gene TRBV4-2; TRBD1 matches 7 bases. TRBJ2-7 matches the DNA end more closely, so the J call is doubtful. Germline assignment: CDR1 LGHNA and CDR2 YNFKEQ. This CDR3 region has 14 residues. The CDR3 DNA follows: TGTGCCAGCAGCCTTCCGGGACAGATTAACGAGCAGTACTTC. It specifies CASSLPGQINEQYF.

The chain couples TRBV6-1 to TRBJ1-5, with D possibly being TRBD1 (6 bases). Deletions cut 2 bases from V and 3 bases from J, with 20 bases between. Germline CDR1 is MNHNS and CDR2 is SASEGT. This CDR3 spans 18 amino acids. This CDR3 reads CASSETRQTGTNNQPQHF. In DNA, the CDR3 is TGTGCCAGCAGTGAAACCCGGCAGACAGGTACCAACAATCAGCCCCAGCATTTT.